This T cell receptor beta chain was identified during a study of T-cell memory formation after mild COVID-19. Findings of the study overall: Clones contracting across day 15 to 85 had a balanced CD4/CD8 profile; later expanding clones leaned CD4+.

Concerning this clonotype itself: Its cognate antigen is unknown.

TCRalpha and TCRbeta libraries used 5'RACE with constant-segment primers and UMIs. Each CDR3 protein is one row after TCRdb ran MiXCR on the 5' RACE reads. This table has some 300,000 distinct CDR3 sequences, less than 25% appearing once. The CDR3 runs to 15 residues. CDR1 is SGHRS and CDR2 is YFSETQ in the germline V gene. With 7 bases removed from V and 2 bases from J, the gap between germline ends came to 15 bases. The sequenced material came from PBMCs or a T cell subset sorted from them (not recorded which). The chain is built from TRBV5-1 and TRBJ2-2, with D possibly being TRBD2 (5 bases). This clonotype originated in a man between 18 and 35 years old who had mild COVID-19 (a few samples of this study predate the infection). Cell type and time point are not known. The CDR3 sequence is CASRRGNVNTGELFF. The CDR3 nucleotides read TGCGCCAGCCGCCGGGGAAACGTAAACACCGGGGAGCTGTTTTTT.